Listed here is a single T cell receptor (beta chain). What it recognizes is unknown. Per the germline V gene, CDR1 is MNHEY and CDR2 is SVGAGI. Trimming took 8 bases from V and 6 from J, leaving 19 bases between them. The CDR3 has 15 residues. The source of the sample is a study of cytomegalovirus exposure and HLA in healthy donors. The study, taken as a whole, reports: With later analysis, a missense DCLRE1C variant became linked to TCR beta V- and J-gene trimming. Cytomegalovirus association was assigned to over 150 TCR beta chains.

PCR employed 60 Vbeta and 13 Jbeta primers. TCRdb keeps only in-frame clones here, not all; method: immunoSEQ multiplex PCR. The data show more than 150,000 clones, around 80% seen once. The sequence came from a girl aged 2 to 10 in good health and CMV-seropositive. The material sequenced was PBMCs. This chain connects TRBV6-5 to TRBJ2-2; weak D call: TRBD1 (6 bases). CDR3 in amino acids: CASYSPRGSPGELFF. In nucleotides, the CDR3 is TGTGCCAGCTATAGCCCCAGGGGATCGCCCGGGGAGCTGTTTTTT.